These T cell receptor beta chains were read from a single sample in a study of radiotherapy plus CTLA-4 blockade in lung cancer. TCRdb keeps only in-frame clones here, not all; method: immunoSEQ multiplex PCR. The profile covers approximately 45,000 clones, with almost 65% appearing a single time and approximately 18% taken by the ten largest. The material sequenced was peripheral blood, taken from a patient treated with radiotherapy plus ipilimumab. Source of these receptors: a human donor with non-small cell lung cancer who had a partial response to radiotherapy plus ipilimumab. CDR3s include the opening cysteine and the closing phenylalanine or tryptophan. The D gene is left open where the match is weak. Size is stated for part of the rows, as once, few or many counts, or as a class when the clone is expanded.

>TRBV10-2|TRBJ2-5|TRBD1|NA|15
TGCGCCAGCAGCCGAGGGGACAGGGTCTATGAGACCCAGTACTTC
CASSRGDRVYETQYF
>TRBV2|TRBJ1-6|TRBD1|NA|13
TGTGCCAGCACCGGGACAGGGGGTTCACCCCTCCACTTT
CASTGTGGSPLHF
>TRBV7-2|TRBJ2-7|NA|NA|16
TGTGCCAGCAGCTTAGATGAAGGATGGGCGATCTACGAGCAGTACTTC
CASSLDEGWAIYEQYF
>TRBV6-5|TRBJ1-5|TRBD1|NA|14
TGTGCCAGCAGTGGGACAGGGGGTAATCAGCCCCAGCATTTT
CASSGTGGNQPQHF
>TRBV7-6|TRBJ2-2|TRBD2|NA|19
TGTGCCAGCAGCCCCACCGGCGGGAGCGGGGGGCCTTACACCGGGGAGCTGTTTTTT
CASSPTGGSGGPYTGELFF
>TRBV5-1|TRBJ2-6|NA|few|16
TGCGCCAGCAGCTTGCAGTGGAGCTCTGGGGCCAACGTCCTGACTTTC
CASSLQWSSGANVLTF
>TRBV28|TRBJ1-6|TRBD1|once|14
TGTGCCAGCAGTGCCGGACAGGGGAATTCACCCCTCCACTTT
CASSAGQGNSPLHF
>TRBV7-9|TRBJ1-4|TRBD1|NA|17
TGTGCCAGCAGCTTTGGCAGGGGGATGACAACTAATGAAAAACTGTTTTTT
CASSFGRGMTTNEKLFF
>TRBV6-5|TRBJ2-7|TRBD2|NA|14
TGTGCCAGCCTTATACGGGGGGGCCTATACGAGCAGTACTTC
CASLIRGGLYEQYF
>TRBV15|TRBJ1-4|NA|NA|18
TGTGCCACCAGCAGAGATCAGCAGCGTTCCAGAGGTTTTGAAAAACTGTTTTTT
CATSRDQQRSRGFEKLFF
>TRBV15|TRBJ1-1|NA|once|13
TGTGCCACCAGCGGAGGACTAGCGACTGAAGCTTTCTTT
CATSGGLATEAFF
>TRBV27|TRBJ2-7|NA|NA|14
TGTGCCAGCAGTTTGGTAGGACTTAGCTACGAGCAGTACTTC
CASSLVGLSYEQYF
>TRBV11-2|TRBJ2-1|NA|NA|15
TGTGCCAGCAGCTTAGTTTTGGGGCGGGAACGTGAGCAGTTCTTC
CASSLVLGREREQFF
>TRBV6-5|TRBJ1-4|TRBD1|NA|13
TGTGCCAGCAGTGATAGACAGGGTAAAATACTGTTTTTT
CASSDRQGKILFF
>TRBV2|TRBJ1-1|NA|NA|15
TGTGCCAGCAGTGGCCGCGAGGGAGGAGGGACTGAAGCTTTCTTT
CASSGREGGGTEAFF
>TRBV30|TRBJ2-3|NA|NA|13
TGTGCCTGGAGGTGGGCCGGAGGCTATACGCAGTATTTT
CAWRWAGGYTQYF
>TRBV6-1|TRBJ1-2|NA|medium-sized|14
TGTGCCAGCAGTACCCTTGGGAGGGACTATGGCTACACCTTC
CASSTLGRDYGYTF
>TRBV27|TRBJ1-1|TRBD1|few|14
TGTGCCAGCAGCCACCACAGGGGAGCGACTGAAGCTTTCTTT
CASSHHRGATEAFF
>TRBV19|TRBJ2-1|NA|medium-sized|16
TGTGCCAGTAGTCCCCTGGGGACGACAGGGACTGGTGAGCAGTTCTTC
CASSPLGTTGTGEQFF
>TRBV19|TRBJ1-5|NA|few|12
TGTGCCAGTAAGCAGGGGAATCAGCCCCAGCATTTT
CASKQGNQPQHF
>TRBV6-5|TRBJ2-2|NA|NA|13
TGTGCCAGCACAGGGGTCCCTGGCGGGGAGCTGTTTTTT
CASTGVPGGELFF
>TRBV10-3|TRBJ1-5|NA|large|12
TGTGCCAGAGGGTTTGACTCTCAGCCCCAGCATTTT
CARGFDSQPQHF
>TRBV4-1|TRBJ2-5|NA|once|15
TGCGCCAGCAGCCCCCAAAAGGGGATAACAGAGACCCAGTACTTC
CASSPQKGITETQYF
>TRBV6-1|TRBJ1-3|TRBD1|NA|14
TGTGCCAGCAGTTTCCGGACAGGGGGCAACACCATATATTTT
CASSFRTGGNTIYF
>TRBV10-3|TRBJ2-7|TRBD2|NA|15
TGTGCCAGCAGCAGACTAGCGGGGGGATCGCACGAGCAGTACTTC
CASSRLAGGSHEQYF
>TRBV6-1|TRBJ1-5|TRBD1|NA|14
TGTGCCAGCATAAGGACAGGGGGTAATCAGCCCCAGCATTTT
CASIRTGGNQPQHF
>TRBV28|TRBJ1-2|TRBD1|NA|14
TGTGCCAGCAGTTTGGTTGGACAGGGAGATGGCTACACCTTC
CASSLVGQGDGYTF
>TRBV6-1|TRBJ2-1|TRBD2|few|20
TGTGCCAGCAGTGGTATCAGCGGGAGAAGTACCGGGCTAGGGTACAATGAGCAGTTCTTC
CASSGISGRSTGLGYNEQFF
>TRBV6-6|TRBJ2-7|NA|few|15
TGTGCCAGCAGCTACCAGGCATCTACCTCGGGGGAGCAGTACTTC
CASSYQASTSGEQYF
>TRBV2|TRBJ2-7|TRBD1|NA|14
TGTGCCAGCAGGCCCGGACAGGCCTCCTACGAGCAGTACTTC
CASRPGQASYEQYF